The clone carrying this T cell receptor (beta chain) showed up just a few times. What it recognizes is unknown. This sample is part of a study of cytomegalovirus exposure and HLA in healthy donors. General study results and limits: In a later analysis, DRB1 alleles had the most associated TCRs; HLA-C alleles the fewest.

This CDR3 region has 17 residues. Unmatched junction bases numbered 8, after V lost 1 base and J lost 5 bases. Germline V gene lookup returns CDR1 SGHTA and CDR2 FQGNSA. It was with 60 Vbeta and 13 Jbeta primers that the PCR ran. The protocol was immunoSEQ multiplex PCR, while the TCRdb copy is restricted to in-frame clones and leaves out a portion. The sample lists approximately 150,000 clones; around 70% were seen once. The sample taken for sequencing was PBMCs. This sequence joins TRBV7-2 and TRBJ2-1, with 10 bases fitting TRBD2. The origin of this receptor is a man younger than 35 in good health and CMV-seropositive. CDR3 coding DNA: TGTGCCAGCAGCTTAGACCGAACAGCGGGGGGGAACAATGAGCAGTTCTTC. Protein sequence: CASSLDRTAGGNNEQFF. Variable domain in full (rest from reference TRBV7-2 and TRBJ2-1): GAGVSQSPSNKVTEKGKDVELRCDPISGHTALYWYRQSLGQGLEFLIYFQGNSAPDKSGLPSDRFSAERTGGSVSTLTIQRTQQEDSAVYLCASSLDRTAGGNNEQFFGPGTRLTVL.